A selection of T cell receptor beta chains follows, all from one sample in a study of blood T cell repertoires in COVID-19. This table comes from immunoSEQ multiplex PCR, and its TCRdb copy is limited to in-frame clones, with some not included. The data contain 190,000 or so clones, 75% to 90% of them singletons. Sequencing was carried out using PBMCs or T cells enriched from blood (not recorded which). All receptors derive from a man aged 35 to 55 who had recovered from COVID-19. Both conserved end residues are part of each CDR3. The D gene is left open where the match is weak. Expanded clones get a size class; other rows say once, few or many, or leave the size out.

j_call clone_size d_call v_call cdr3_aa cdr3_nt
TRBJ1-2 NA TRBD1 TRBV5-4 CASSNGTAVNYGYTF TGTGCCAGCAGCAACGGGACAGCAGTGAACTATGGCTACACCTTC
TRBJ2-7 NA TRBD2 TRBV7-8 CASSLFSSGSYEQYF TGTGCCAGCAGCTTATTCTCTAGCGGCTCCTACGAGCAGTACTTC
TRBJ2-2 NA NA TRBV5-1 CASGPQGGELFF TGCGCCAGCGGGCCTCAGGGCGGGGAGCTGTTTTTT
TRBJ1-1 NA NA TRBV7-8 CASSPRGGGYTEAFF TGTGCCAGCAGTCCACGGGGGGGCGGCTACACTGAAGCTTTCTTT
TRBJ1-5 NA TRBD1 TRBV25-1 CASRGTGPQPQHF TGTGCCAGCAGAGGGACAGGGCCGCAGCCCCAGCATTTT
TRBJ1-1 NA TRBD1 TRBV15 CATSSPADRKAFF TGTGCCACCAGCAGTCCTGCGGACAGGAAAGCTTTCTTT
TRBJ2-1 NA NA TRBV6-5 CASKLGGPHPDEQFF TGTGCCAGCAAGTTAGGAGGTCCCCACCCCGATGAGCAGTTCTTC
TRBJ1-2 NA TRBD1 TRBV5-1 CASSLRQGIGYGYTF TGCGCCAGCAGCCTGAGACAGGGAATTGGGTATGGCTACACCTTC
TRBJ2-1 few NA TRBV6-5 CASVGRNYQGQFF TGTGCCAGCGTAGGGAGAAACTACCAAGGGCAGTTCTTC
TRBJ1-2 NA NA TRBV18 CASSPQRGDYGYTF TGTGCCAGCTCACCTCAAAGGGGCGACTATGGCTACACCTTC
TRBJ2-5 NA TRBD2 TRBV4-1 CASSQGTSGDQETQYF TGCGCCAGCAGCCAAGGGACTAGCGGTGACCAAGAGACCCAGTACTTC
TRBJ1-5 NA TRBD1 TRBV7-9 CASSLGLGTGNNQPQHF TGTGCCAGCAGCTTAGGATTAGGGACAGGGAACAATCAGCCCCAGCATTTT
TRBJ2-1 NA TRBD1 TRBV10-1 CASSESGGLNEQFF TGCGCCAGCAGTGAGTCAGGGGGCTTGAATGAGCAGTTCTTC
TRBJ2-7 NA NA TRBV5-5 CASSLGREQYF TGTGCCAGCAGCTTGGGGAGGGAGCAGTACTTC
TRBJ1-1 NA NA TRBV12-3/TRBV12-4 CASTQGSTEAFF TGTGCCAGCACCCAGGGTAGCACTGAAGCTTTCTTT
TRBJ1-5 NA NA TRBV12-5 CASVPPGVGSNQPQHF TGTGCTAGTGTCCCTCCGGGGGTCGGGAGCAATCAGCCCCAGCATTTT
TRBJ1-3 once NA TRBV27 CASSSRALPSGNTIYF TGTGCCAGCAGTTCGAGGGCCCTACCCTCTGGAAACACCATATATTTT
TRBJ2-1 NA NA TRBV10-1 CASSAPGSYNEQFF TGCGCCAGCAGCGCGCCCGGCTCCTACAATGAGCAGTTCTTC
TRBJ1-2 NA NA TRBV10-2 CASSEGGWDYTF TGCGCCAGCAGTGAGGGGGGGTGGGACTACACCTTC
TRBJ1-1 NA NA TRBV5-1 CASSLAGDMNTEAFF TGCGCCAGCAGCTTGGCCGGGGATATGAACACTGAAGCTTTCTTT
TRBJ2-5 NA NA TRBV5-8 CASSPRGWYGETQYF TGTGCCAGCAGCCCCCGTGGATGGTACGGGGAGACCCAGTACTTC
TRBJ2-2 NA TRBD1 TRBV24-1 CATSDFGGQGGTGELFF TGTGCCACCAGTGATTTCGGGGGACAGGGGGGCACCGGGGAGCTGTTTTTT
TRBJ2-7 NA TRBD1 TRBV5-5 CASSLPRQGGEQYF TGTGCCAGCAGCCTCCCGAGACAGGGTGGCGAGCAGTACTTC
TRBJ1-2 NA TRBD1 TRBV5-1 CASSVGQYGYTF TGCGCCAGCAGCGTGGGACAGTATGGCTACACCTTC
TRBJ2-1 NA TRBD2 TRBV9 CASSRGGGLAGQRGNEQFF TGTGCCAGCAGCAGAGGGGGGGGACTAGCGGGACAAAGGGGCAATGAGCAGTTCTTC
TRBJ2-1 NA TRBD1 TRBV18 CASSPPGQIYNEQFF TGTGCCAGCTCCCCGCCGGGACAGATCTACAATGAGCAGTTCTTC
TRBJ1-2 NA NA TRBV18 CASSPTQTGNYGYTF TGTGCCAGCTCACCAACCCAGACGGGAAACTATGGCTACACCTTC
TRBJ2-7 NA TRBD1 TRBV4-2 CASSQGQGSSYEQYF TGTGCCAGCAGCCAGGGACAGGGGAGCTCCTACGAGCAGTACTTC
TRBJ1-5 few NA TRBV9 CASSEGNNQPQHF TGTGCCAGCAGCGAGGGGAACAATCAGCCCCAGCATTTT
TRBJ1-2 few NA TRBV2 CASSEGRGIYGYTF TGTGCCAGCAGTGAAGGCCGGGGAATCTATGGCTACACCTTC
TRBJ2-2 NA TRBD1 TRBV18 CASSLGQLTRPGELFF TGTGCCAGCTCACTGGGACAGCTTACTCGTCCCGGGGAGCTGTTTTTT
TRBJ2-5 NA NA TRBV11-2 CASSPRLQETQYF TGTGCCAGCAGCCCGAGGCTACAAGAGACCCAGTACTTC
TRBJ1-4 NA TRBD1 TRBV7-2 CASSWGQGNEKLFF TGTGCCAGCAGCTGGGGACAGGGGAACGAAAAACTGTTTTTT
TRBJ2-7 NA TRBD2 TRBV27 CASSQKRDPRYEQYF TGTGCCAGCAGCCAAAAGCGGGACCCGCGCTACGAGCAGTACTTC
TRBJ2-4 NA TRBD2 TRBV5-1 CASSPDRGDIQYF TGCGCCAGCAGCCCCGACCGGGGGGACATTCAGTACTTC
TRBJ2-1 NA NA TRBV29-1 CSVSMTGSEQFF TGCAGCGTTTCTATGACAGGAAGTGAGCAGTTCTTC
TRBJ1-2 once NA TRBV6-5 CASRTSYGSEGYTF TGTGCCAGCAGGACCTCTTACGGTTCGGAGGGCTACACCTTC
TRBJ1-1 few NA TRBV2 CASSNTEAFF TGTGCCAGTTCTAACACTGAAGCTTTCTTT
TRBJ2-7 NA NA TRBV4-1 CASSQLYISYEQYF TGCGCCAGCAGCCAACTTTATATTTCCTACGAGCAGTACTTC
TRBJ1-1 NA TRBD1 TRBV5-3 CARPSPETGQRNTEAFF TGTGCCAGGCCTTCCCCGGAGACAGGGCAAAGGAACACTGAAGCTTTCTTT
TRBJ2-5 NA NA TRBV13 CASRTGSGQETQYF TGTGCCAGCAGGACAGGCAGCGGCCAAGAGACCCAGTACTTC
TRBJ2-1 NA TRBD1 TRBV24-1 CATSDPGQANEQFF TGTGCCACCAGTGACCCCGGACAGGCCAATGAGCAGTTCTTC
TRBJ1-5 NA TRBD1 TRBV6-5 CASSYSLTGGQPQHF TGTGCCAGCAGTTACTCGTTGACAGGGGGTCAGCCCCAGCATTTT
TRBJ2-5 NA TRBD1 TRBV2 CASRGTGVETQYF TGTGCCAGCAGGGGGACAGGGGTTGAGACCCAGTACTTC
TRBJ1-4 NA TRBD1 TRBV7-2 CASSSSRDTGTANEKLFF TGTGCCAGCAGCTCCTCTAGAGATACCGGGACAGCAAATGAAAAACTGTTTTTT
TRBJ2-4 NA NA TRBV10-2 CASSFSGALLAKNIQYF TGCGCCAGCAGTTTCTCAGGGGCCTTACTAGCCAAAAACATTCAGTACTTC
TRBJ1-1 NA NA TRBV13 CASSRGQNTEAFF TGTGCCAGCAGCCGGGGACAGAACACTGAAGCTTTCTTT
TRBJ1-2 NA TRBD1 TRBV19 CASTGDRGYGYTF TGTGCCAGTACCGGGGACAGGGGCTATGGCTACACCTTC
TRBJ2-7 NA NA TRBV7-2 CASSLGPYSYEQYF TGTGCCAGCAGCTTGGGCCCTTACTCCTACGAGCAGTACTTC
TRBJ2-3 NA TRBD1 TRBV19 CASSDWGQGADTQYF TGTGCCAGTAGTGACTGGGGACAGGGTGCAGATACGCAGTATTTT
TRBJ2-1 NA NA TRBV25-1 CASTFEQFF TGTGCCAGCACCTTCGAGCAGTTCTTC
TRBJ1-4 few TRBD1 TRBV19 CASNRGKLVTNEKLFF TGTGCCAGTAACAGGGGGAAGCTAGTAACTAATGAAAAACTGTTTTTT
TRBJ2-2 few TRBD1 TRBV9 CASSFGTGGTGELFF TGTGCCAGCAGCTTCGGGACAGGGGGCACCGGGGAGCTGTTTTTT
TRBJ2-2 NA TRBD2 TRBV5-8 CASSLGAGLVAGELFF TGTGCCAGCAGCTTGGGAGCGGGATTGGTCGCCGGGGAGCTGTTTTTT